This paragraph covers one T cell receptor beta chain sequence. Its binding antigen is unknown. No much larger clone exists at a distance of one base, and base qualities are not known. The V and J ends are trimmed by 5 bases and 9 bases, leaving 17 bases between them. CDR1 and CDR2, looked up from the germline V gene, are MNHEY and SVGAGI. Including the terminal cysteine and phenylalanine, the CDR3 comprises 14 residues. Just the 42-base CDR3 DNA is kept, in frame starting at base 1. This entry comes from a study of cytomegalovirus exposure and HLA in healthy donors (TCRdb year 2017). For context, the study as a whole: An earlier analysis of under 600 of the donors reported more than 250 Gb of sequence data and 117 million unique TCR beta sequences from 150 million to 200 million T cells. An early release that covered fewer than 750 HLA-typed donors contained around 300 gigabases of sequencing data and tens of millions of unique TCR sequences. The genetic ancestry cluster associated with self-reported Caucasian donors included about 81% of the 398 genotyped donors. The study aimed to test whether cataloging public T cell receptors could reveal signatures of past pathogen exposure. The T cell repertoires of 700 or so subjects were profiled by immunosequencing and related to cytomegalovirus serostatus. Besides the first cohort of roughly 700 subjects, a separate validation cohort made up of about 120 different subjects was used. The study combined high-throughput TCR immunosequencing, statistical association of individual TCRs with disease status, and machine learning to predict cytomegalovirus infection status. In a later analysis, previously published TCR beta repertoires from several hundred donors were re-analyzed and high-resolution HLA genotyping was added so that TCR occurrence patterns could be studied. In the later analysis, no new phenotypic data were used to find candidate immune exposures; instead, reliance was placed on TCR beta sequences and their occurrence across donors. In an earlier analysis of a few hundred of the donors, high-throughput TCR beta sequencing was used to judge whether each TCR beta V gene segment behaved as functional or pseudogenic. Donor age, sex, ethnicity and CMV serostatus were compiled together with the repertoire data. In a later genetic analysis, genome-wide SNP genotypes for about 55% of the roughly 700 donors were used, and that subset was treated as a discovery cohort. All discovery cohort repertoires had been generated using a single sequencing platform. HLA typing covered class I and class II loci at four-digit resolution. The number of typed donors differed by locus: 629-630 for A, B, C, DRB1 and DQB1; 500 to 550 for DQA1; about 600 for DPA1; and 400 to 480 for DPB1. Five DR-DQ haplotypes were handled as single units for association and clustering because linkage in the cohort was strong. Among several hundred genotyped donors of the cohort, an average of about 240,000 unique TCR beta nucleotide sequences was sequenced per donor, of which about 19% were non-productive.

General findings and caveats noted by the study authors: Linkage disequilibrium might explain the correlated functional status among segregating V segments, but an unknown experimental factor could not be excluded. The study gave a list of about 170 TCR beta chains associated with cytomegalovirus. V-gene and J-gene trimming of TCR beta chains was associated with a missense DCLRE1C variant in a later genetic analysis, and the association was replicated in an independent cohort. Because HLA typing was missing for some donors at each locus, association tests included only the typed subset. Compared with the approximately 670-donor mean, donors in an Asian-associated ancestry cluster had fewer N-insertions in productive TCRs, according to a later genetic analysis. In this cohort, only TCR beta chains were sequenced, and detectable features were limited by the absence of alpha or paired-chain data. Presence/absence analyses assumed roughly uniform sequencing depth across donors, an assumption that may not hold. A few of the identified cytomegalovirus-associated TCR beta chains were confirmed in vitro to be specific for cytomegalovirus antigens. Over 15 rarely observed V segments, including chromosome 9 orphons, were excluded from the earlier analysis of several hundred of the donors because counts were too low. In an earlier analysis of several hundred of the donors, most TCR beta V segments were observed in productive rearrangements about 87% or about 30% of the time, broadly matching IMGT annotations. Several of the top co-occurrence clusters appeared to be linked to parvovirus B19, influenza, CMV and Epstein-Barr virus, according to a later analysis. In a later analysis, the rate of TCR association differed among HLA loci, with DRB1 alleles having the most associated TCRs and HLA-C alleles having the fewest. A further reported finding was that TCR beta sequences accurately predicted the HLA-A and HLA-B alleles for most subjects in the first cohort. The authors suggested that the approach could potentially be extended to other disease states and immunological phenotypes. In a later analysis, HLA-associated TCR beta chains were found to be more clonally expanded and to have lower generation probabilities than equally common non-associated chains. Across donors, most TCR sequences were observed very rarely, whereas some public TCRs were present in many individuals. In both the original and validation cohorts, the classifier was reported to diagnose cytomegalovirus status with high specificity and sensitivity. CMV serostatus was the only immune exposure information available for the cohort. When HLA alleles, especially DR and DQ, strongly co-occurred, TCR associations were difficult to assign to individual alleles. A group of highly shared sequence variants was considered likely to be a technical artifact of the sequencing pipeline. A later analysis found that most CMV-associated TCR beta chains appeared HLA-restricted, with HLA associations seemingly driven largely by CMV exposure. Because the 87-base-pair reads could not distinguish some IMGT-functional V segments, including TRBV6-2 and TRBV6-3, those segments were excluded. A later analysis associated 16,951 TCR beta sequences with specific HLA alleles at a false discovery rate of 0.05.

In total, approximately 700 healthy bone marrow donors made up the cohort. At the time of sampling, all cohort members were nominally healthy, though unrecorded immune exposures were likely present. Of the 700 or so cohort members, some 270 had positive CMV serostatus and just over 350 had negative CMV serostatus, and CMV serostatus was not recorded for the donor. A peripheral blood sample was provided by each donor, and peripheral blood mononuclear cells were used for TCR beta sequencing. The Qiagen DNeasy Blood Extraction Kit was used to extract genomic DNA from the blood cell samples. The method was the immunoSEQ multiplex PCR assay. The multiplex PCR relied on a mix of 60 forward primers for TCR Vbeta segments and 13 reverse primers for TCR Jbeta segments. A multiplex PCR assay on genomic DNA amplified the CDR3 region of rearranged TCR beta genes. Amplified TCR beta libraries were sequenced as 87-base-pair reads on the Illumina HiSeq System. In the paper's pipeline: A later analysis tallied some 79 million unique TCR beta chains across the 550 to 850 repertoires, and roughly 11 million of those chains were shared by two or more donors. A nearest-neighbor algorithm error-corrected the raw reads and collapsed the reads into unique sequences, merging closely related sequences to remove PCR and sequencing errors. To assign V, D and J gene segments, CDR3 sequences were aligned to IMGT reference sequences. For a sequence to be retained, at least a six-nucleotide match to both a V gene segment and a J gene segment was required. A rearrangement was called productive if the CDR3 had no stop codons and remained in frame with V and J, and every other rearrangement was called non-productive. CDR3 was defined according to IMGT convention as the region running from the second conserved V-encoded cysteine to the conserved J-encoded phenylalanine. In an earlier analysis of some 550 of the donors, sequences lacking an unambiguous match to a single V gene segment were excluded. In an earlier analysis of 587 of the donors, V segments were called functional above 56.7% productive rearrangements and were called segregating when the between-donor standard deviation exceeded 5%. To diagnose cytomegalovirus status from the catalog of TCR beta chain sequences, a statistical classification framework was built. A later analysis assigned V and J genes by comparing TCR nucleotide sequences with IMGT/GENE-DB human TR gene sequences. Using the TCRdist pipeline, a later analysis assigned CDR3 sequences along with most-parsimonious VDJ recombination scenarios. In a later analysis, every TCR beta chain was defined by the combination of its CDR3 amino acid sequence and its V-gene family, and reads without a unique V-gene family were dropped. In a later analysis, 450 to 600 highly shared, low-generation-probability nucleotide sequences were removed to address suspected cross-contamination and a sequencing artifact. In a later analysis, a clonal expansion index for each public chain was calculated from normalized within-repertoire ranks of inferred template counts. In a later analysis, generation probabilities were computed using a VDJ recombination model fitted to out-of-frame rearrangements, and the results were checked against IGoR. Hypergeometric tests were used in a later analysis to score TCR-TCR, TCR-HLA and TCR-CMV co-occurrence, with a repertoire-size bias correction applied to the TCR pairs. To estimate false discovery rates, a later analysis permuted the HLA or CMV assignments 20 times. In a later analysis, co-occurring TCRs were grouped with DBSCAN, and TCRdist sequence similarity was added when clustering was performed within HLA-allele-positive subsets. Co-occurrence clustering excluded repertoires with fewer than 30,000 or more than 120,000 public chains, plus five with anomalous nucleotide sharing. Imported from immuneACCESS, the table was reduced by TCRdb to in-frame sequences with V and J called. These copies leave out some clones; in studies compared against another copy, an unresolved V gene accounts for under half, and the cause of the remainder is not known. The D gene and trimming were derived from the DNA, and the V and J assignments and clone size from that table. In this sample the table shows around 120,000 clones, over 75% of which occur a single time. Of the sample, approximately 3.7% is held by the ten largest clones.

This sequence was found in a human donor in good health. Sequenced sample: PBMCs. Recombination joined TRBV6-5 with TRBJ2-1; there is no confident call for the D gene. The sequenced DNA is TGTGCCAGCAGTGCGGATCTAAGGTCATTTGAGCAGTTCTTC. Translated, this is CASSADLRSFEQFF.